This entry lists 28 T cell receptor beta chains sequenced from one sample in a study of read filtering for tumor transcriptome and immune sequencing. Molecular barcoded adaptors covering alpha/delta and beta/gamma chains were used on approximately 400 ng RNA. TCRdb independently ran MiXCR on the reads; one entry per CDR3 protein. The repertoire holds 50,000 to 65,000 distinct CDR3 sequences, with about 21% as singletons. Sequencing was performed on a population of CD138-negative cells sorted from bone marrow. The origin of the receptors is a donor at least 40 years old with multiple myeloma.

In regard to this clonotype: Being one base from a much bigger clone, this may be a read error. V is TRBV28 and J is TRBJ2-1; possibly TRBD2 for D (5 bases). The length of the CDR3 is 14 residues. From germline, CDR1 is MDHEN and CDR2 SYDVKM. The CDR3 region has the DNA TGTGCCAGCATCGGAAGCGGTTCCTACGATGAGCAGTTCTTC. Its translation is CASIGSGSYDEQFF.

This clonotype occurred many times. The genes are TRBV7-6 and TRBJ1-3; tentatively, D is TRBD1 (5 bases). Germline V gene sequence: CDR1 SGHVS, CDR2 FNYEAQ. The CDR3 has 16 residues. Trimming removed 4 bases at V and 7 bases at J, with 20 bases between. The chain's CDR3 is CASSSRGVSRGNTIYF. CDR3 DNA sequence: TGTGCCAGCAGCTCTCGGGGGGTCTCAAGGGGTAACACCATATATTTT.

This clonotype showed up many times. The rearrangement joins TRBV15 to TRBJ2-1; D possibly uses TRBD1 or TRBD2 (5 bases each). V lost 5 bases and J lost 8, with 10 bases in between. Per germline, CDR1 LNHNV and CDR2 YYDKDF (reference sequence). The CDR3 sequence is 12 residues long. For the CDR3, the DNA is TGTGCCACCAGCGGGGGATACTATGAGCAGTTCTTC. Translating gives CATSGGYYEQFF.

This clonotype was seen ten or more times. The CDR3 sequence is CASSNGVVLNTEAFF. Written as DNA, the CDR3 is TGTGCCAGCAGCAACGGGGTGGTCCTGAACACTGAAGCTTTCTTT. The rearrangement uses TRBV21-1 and TRBJ1-1. TRBV21-1 represents a pseudogene. The CDR3 length is 15 residues.

The sample holds a few counts of this clonotype. A much larger clone lies one base from this, so it may be a read error. The CDR3 protein is CASSPGQGFDGQYF. CDR3 DNA: TGCGCCAGCAGCCCCGGACAGGGTTTCGACGGGCAGTACTTC. V is TRBV5-1 and J is TRBJ2-7, with 8 bases identical to TRBD1. Germline CDR1 SGHRS, CDR2 YFSETQ. V was pared by 4 bases and J by 9 bases, with 12 bases of the junction left unmatched. The CDR3 runs 14 residues. Using reference TRBV5-1 and TRBJ2-7 for the parts outside the CDR3, the full variable domain is KAGVTQTPRYLIKTRGQQVTLSCSPISGHRSVSWYQQTPGQGLQFLFEYFSETQRNKGNFPGRFSGRQFSNSRSEMNVSTLELGDSALYLCASSPGQGFDGQYFGPGTRLTVT.

This clonotype was counted ten times or more. The rearrangement joins TRBV7-2 to TRBJ2-3; 9 bases agree with TRBD1. There are 16 residues in the CDR3. Losses at the gene ends were 4 bases for V and 1 base for J; bases not matched to a gene: 6. Germline V gene lookup returns CDR1 SGHTA and CDR2 FQGNSA. CDR3 region: CASSSDRGFGTDTQYF. The CDR3 coding sequence is TGTGCCAGCAGCTCGGACAGGGGTTTTGGCACAGATACGCAGTATTTT.

At least ten counts were recorded for this clonotype. The V and J genes are TRBV12-3 or TRBV12-4 and TRBJ2-3, with D perhaps matching TRBD2 (5 bases). Trimming stripped 5 bases from V and 5 bases from J, with 11 bases between. The CDR3 has 13 amino acids. The CDR3 nucleotides are TGTGCCAGCAGTCCAGGCGGGCGAGATACGCAGTATTTT. Amino acid sequence: CASSPGGRDTQYF.

This clonotype was observed at least ten times. The chain combines TRBV14 with TRBJ2-5; D possibly corresponds to TRBD2 (6 bases). V was clipped by 3 bases and J by 7 bases, with 12 bases between them. CDR3 length: 13 residues. Germline V gene sequence: CDR1 SGHDN, CDR2 FVKESK. The CDR3 loop reads CASSQGGGWTQYF. As DNA, the CDR3 is TGTGCCAGCAGCCAGGGTGGAGGGTGGACCCAGTACTTC.

There are many counts of this clonotype. The chain is built from TRBV19 and TRBJ2-1; 12 nucleotides agree with TRBD2. CDR1 is LNHDA, CDR2 SQIVND, per germline (reference sequence). V trimming: 5 bases; J trimming: 0 bases; junction bases outside the gene matches: 2. This CDR3 comprises 16 residues. The CDR3 nucleotides read TGTGCCAGTAGTCGGACTAGCGGGGTCTCCTACAATGAGCAGTTCTTC. Amino acid sequence: CASSRTSGVSYNEQFF.

The table lists this clonotype with many counts. This chain uses TRBV4-1 with TRBJ1-1; D possibly corresponds to TRBD1 (5 bases). V lost 4 bases and J lost 5, with 17 bases in between. The CDR3 runs to 15 residues. In germline, CDR1 is MGHRA, CDR2 YSYEKL. CDR3 coding DNA: TGCGCCAGCAGCCCCGGGCCCAGGGTCCCAACTGAAGCTTTCTTT. Translation gives CASSPGPRVPTEAFF.

Concerning this clonotype: This may arise from a read error, as a much more abundant clone is one base away. The chain uses TRBV20-1 and TRBJ2-1; D possibly uses TRBD1 or TRBD2 (5 bases each). Germline-derived CDR1 and CDR2 are DFQATT and SNEGSKA (reference sequence). The ends were cut back, 5 bases at V and 6 bases at J, with 20 bases in the middle. There are 15 residues in the CDR3. The CDR3 reads CSASPGAGSINEQFF. For the CDR3, the DNA is TGCAGTGCTTCGCCCGGGGCAGGGTCTATCAATGAGCAGTTCTTC.

In the case of this clonotype: An end of the junction differs from the germline gene, which may be a read error. The chain joins TRBV5-1 to TRBJ2-3; 9 bases align to TRBD2. The CDR3 spans 14 residues. CDR1 and CDR2 from the germline V gene are SGHRS and YFSETQ. CDR3 nucleotide sequence: TGCGCCAGCAGCGATAATAGCGGGGGTTATACGCCGTATTTT. It translates to CASSDNSGGYTPYF.

This clonotype was observed at least ten times. This chain links TRBV27 with TRBJ1-1, with D perhaps matching TRBD1 (6 bases). V shed 6 bases and J shed 4 bases, with 15 bases lying between them. Germline V gene data show CDR1 as MNHEY and CDR2 as SMNVEV (reference sequence). This CDR3 contains 14 residues. CDR3 protein: CASRPAGVGTEAFF. The CDR3 coding sequence is TGTGCCAGCAGACCCGCAGGGGTTGGCACTGAAGCTTTCTTT.

This clonotype was detected many times. V gene TRBV9 combines with J gene TRBJ2-2; D ambiguous. The CDR3 length is 15 residues. The V end lost 2 bases, the J end lost 1 base, and 9 bases lay between the germline ends. CDR1 and CDR2 from the germline V gene are SGDLS and YYNGEE. As DNA, the CDR3 is TGTGCCAGCAGCGTTGACGGACGGAACACCGGGGAGCTGTTTTTT. This codes for CASSVDGRNTGELFF.

At least ten counts were recorded for this clonotype. This chain joins TRBV5-1 and TRBJ2-2; D is uncertain. This CDR3 has 14 residues. CDR1 is SGHRS, CDR2 YFSETQ, per germline. Trimming left V 0 bases short and J 2 bases short, with 5 bases between. Written as DNA, the CDR3 is TGCGCCAGCAGCTTGGAAGTCAACACCGGGGAGCTGTTTTTT. Amino acid sequence: CASSLEVNTGELFF.

Note on this clonotype: A read error may be the cause here, since a much bigger clone is one base away. The chain combines TRBV5-1 with TRBJ2-7, with 10 bases lining up with TRBD2. The germline V gene has CDR1 SGHRS and CDR2 YFSETQ. This CDR3 has 15 residues. V shed 2 bases and J 7 bases; nucleotides not matched to a gene: 9. This CDR3 is CASSLGTSEGFEQYF. In DNA, the CDR3 is TGCGCCAGCAGCTTAGGGACTAGCGAGGGCTTTGAGCAGTACTTC.

This clonotype showed up just a few times. The gene calls are TRBV7-9 and TRBJ2-7, with D unresolved. CDR3 length: 11 residues. Per germline, CDR1 SEHNR and CDR2 FQNEAQ (reference sequence). V was trimmed by 4 bases and J by 5 bases, leaving 6 bases between them. Here the CDR3 DNA reads TGTGCCAGCAGCTCCGCTGACGAGCAGTACTTC. As protein: CASSSADEQYF. Looking up the rest from reference TRBV7-9 and TRBJ2-7 gives the full variable domain: DTGVSQNPRHKITKRGQNVTFRCDPISEHNRLYWYRQTLGQGPEFLTYFQNEAQLEKSRLLSDRFSAERPKGSFSTLEIQRTEQGDSAMYLCASSSADEQYFGPGTRLTVT.

This clonotype was seen repeatedly, ten times or more. The V call is TRBV6-2 or TRBV6-3, the J call TRBJ2-1; 7 bases align to TRBD2. Germline V lookup: CDR1 MNHEY, CDR2 SVGEGT. The CDR3 has 16 residues. V was pared by 7 bases and J by 2 bases, with 11 bases of the junction left unmatched. The CDR3 region is CASTSLPGGTYNEQFF. The DNA of the CDR3 is TGTGCCAGCACCTCCCTCCCCGGGGGGACCTACAATGAGCAGTTCTTC.

As regards this clonotype: With only one base between it and a far larger clone, this is likely a read error. The V call is TRBV5-7, the J call TRBJ1-1; perhaps TRBD1 as D (5 bases). TRBV5-7 is an ORF for which the function is uncertain. The CDR3 consists of 16 residues. As DNA, the CDR3 is TGTGCCAGCAGCTTGTGGGCCCGGGGGATGAACACTGAAGCTCTCTTT. Protein sequence: CASSLWARGMNTEALF.

This clonotype has just a few counts. V usage is TRBV12-3 or TRBV12-4 and J usage is TRBJ1-2; possible D gene TRBD1, 5 bases. The CDR3 totals 12 residues. V was pared by 6 bases and J by 0 bases, with 5 bases between. CDR3 bases: TGTGCCAGCAGCAGGGCTAACTATGGCTACACCTTC. It specifies CASSRANYGYTF.

The chain carries TRBV9 and TRBJ1-4; 9 bases line up with TRBD1. Per the germline V gene, CDR1 is SGDLS and CDR2 is YYNGEE. This CDR3 is 15 amino acids long. V gave up 4 bases and J gave up 8 bases; unmatched junction bases: 9. The CDR3 sequence is CASSRSGTGREKLFF. DNA of the CDR3: TGTGCCAGCAGCAGATCCGGGACAGGGCGGGAAAAACTGTTTTTT.

As regards this clonotype: Given a much more abundant clone one base away, this may be a read error. This chain joins TRBV20-1 and TRBJ2-3; 12 bases agree with TRBD2. The CDR3 length is 16 residues. Germline values: CDR1 DFQATT, CDR2 SNEGSKA (reference sequence). The CDR3: CGARDAGLAGTDTQYF. The CDR3, as DNA: TGCGGTGCTAGAGACGCCGGACTAGCGGGAACAGATACGCAGTATTTT.

This clonotype occurred a few times. As the CDR3 is not closed by the conserved phenylalanine or tryptophan, this likely results from a read error. This chain links TRBV11-3 with TRBJ2-1; TRBD2 matches 8 bases. The CDR3 runs to 15 residues. Per germline, CDR1 SGHNT and CDR2 YENEEA. Unmatched junction bases numbered 14, after V lost 6 bases and J lost 10 bases. The CDR3 loop is CASSLSGGASSEQFS. The CDR3 nucleotides are TGTGCCAGCAGTTTATCCGGGGGGGCCTCATCGGAGCAGTTCTCC.

The chain combines TRBV7-6 with TRBJ2-7, with D perhaps matching TRBD1 (6 bases). Trimming left V 1 base short and J 3 bases short, with 7 bases between. The V gene's germline CDR1 is SGHVS and CDR2 FNYEAQ. CDR3 length: 13 residues. CDR3 coding DNA: TGTGCCAGCAGCTTAGGGACAGTCTACGAGCAGTACTTC. Amino acids: CASSLGTVYEQYF.

In this sample, this clonotype turned up many times. This sequence joins TRBV7-9 and TRBJ2-3; D may be TRBD1 (5 bases). This CDR3 has 14 residues. Germline assignment: CDR1 SEHNR and CDR2 FQNEAQ (reference sequence). V was cut by 3 bases and J by 3 bases, with 10 bases left in between. CDR3: CASSLNQGTDTQYF. In DNA, the CDR3 is TGTGCCAGCAGCTTGAATCAGGGAACAGATACGCAGTATTTT.

This clonotype was seen at least ten times. The chain joins TRBV15 to TRBJ2-1; D perhaps matches TRBD1 (5 bases). This CDR3 comprises 14 residues. The germline CDR1 and CDR2 sequences are LNHNV and YYDKDF (reference sequence). The V end was cut by 2 bases, the J end by 7 bases, with 12 bases between. The CDR3 DNA sequence: TGTGCCACCAGCAGAACCCAGGGTGAGAATGAGCAGTTCTTC. It yields the protein CATSRTQGENEQFF.

This clonotype was detected ten times or more. V is TRBV5-6 and J is TRBJ2-5; the match to TRBD1 covers 9 bases. Trimming took 4 bases from V and 10 from J; bases not matched to a gene: 8. This CDR3 comprises 13 residues. In germline, CDR1 is SGHDT, CDR2 YYEEEE. The DNA for the CDR3 is TGTGCCAGCAGCCTCCCGGGACAGGGAGACCAGTACTTC. Its protein is CASSLPGQGDQYF. Based on the CDR3 plus reference TRBV5-6 and TRBJ2-5, the full variable domain is DAGVTQSPTHLIKTRGQQVTLRCSPKSGHDTVSWYQQALGQGPQFIFQYYEEEERQRGNFPDRFSGHQFPNYSSELNVNALLLGDSALYLCASSLPGQGDQYFGPGTRLLVL.

As concerns this clonotype: With a much larger clone just one base away, this may be a read error. V is TRBV3-1 and J is TRBJ2-5; D is ambiguous. Per the germline V gene, CDR1 is LGHDT and CDR2 is YNNKEL (reference sequence). The CDR3 has 13 residues. The CDR3 protein is CANSVMGQETQYF. CDR3 bases: TGTGCCAACAGCGTCATGGGCCAAGAGACCCAGTACTTC.